This T cell receptor (beta chain) came from a study of control samples from healthy donors and cancer patients. The table came from immunoSEQ multiplex PCR; TCRdb's copy has only in-frame clones and leaves some out. The table includes some 120,000 clones, more than 75% detected once. The CDR3 is 15 residues long. Trimming removed 7 bases from V and 5 bases from J, with 18 bases in between. Per germline, CDR1 LNHDA and CDR2 SQIVND (reference sequence). Sequencing was done on a sample of blood. V gene TRBV19 combines with J gene TRBJ2-1, with unresolved D. The TCR was taken from a man aged 40-49 years in good health. CDR3 region: CASTQIFQSNNEQFF. CDR3 nucleotides: TGTGCCAGTACCCAAATCTTTCAATCCAACAATGAGCAGTTCTTC.